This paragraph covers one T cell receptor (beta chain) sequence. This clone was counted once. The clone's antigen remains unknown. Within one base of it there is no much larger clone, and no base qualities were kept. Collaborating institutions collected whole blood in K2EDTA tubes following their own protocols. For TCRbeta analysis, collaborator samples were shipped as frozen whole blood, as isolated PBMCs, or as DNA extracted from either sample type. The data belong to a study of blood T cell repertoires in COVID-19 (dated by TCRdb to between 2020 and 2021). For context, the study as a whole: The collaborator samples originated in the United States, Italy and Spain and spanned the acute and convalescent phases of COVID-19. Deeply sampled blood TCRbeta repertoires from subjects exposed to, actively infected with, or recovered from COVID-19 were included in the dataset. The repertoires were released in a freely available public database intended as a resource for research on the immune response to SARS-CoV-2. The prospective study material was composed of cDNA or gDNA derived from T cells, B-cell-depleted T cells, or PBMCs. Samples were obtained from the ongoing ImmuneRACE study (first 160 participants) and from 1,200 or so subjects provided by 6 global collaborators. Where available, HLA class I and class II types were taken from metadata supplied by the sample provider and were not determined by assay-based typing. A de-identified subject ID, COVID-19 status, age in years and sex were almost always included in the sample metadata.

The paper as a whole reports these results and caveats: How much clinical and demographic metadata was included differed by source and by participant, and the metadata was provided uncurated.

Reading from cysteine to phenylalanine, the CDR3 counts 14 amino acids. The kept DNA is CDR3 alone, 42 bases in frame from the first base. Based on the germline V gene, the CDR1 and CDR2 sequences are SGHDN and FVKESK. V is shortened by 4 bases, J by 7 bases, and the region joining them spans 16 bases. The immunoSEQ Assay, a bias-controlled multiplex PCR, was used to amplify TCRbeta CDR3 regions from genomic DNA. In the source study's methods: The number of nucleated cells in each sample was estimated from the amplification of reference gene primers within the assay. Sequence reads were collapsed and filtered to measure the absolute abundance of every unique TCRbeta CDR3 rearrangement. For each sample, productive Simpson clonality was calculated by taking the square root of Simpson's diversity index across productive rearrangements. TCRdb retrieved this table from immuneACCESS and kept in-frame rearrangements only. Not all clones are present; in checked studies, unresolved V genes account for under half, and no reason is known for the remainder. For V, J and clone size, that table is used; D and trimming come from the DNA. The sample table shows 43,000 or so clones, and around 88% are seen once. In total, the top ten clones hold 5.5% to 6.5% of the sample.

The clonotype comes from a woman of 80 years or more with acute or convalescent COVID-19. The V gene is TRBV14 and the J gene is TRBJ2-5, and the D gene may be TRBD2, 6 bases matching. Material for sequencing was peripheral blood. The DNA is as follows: TGTGCCAGCAGCCGAACGGGGGACGTCCGGACCCAGTACTTC. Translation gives CASSRTGDVRTQYF.